This T cell receptor beta chain was observed in a study of radiation and T cells in renal cell carcinoma. As to this clone: Its antigen is unidentified.

The CDR3 extends over 14 amino acids. Trimming took 5 bases from V and 6 from J; bases not matched to a gene: 7. Germline CDR1 MNHEY, CDR2 SMNVEV (reference sequence). Study-level findings and limits: In blood, top tumor clones expanded by 2 weeks, shrinking by 4.

Clones were read by immunoSEQ multiplex PCR, and TCRdb kept only the in-frame ones, dropping some. The sample has tens of thousands of clones, 86% seen once. Described time point: blood 2 weeks post-SBRT. Treatment indicated: 15 Gy SBRT to primary tumor, nephrectomy 4 weeks later. This material consisted of blood, taken from a patient whose treatment included radiotherapy and nephrectomy. This TCR came from a woman in her forties or fifties with renal cell carcinoma. The rearrangement links TRBV27 to TRBJ2-7; the match to TRBD1 covers 10 bases. This CDR3 reads CASSADRGLGEQYF. Here the CDR3 DNA reads TGTGCCAGCAGTGCTGACAGGGGGCTCGGCGAGCAGTACTTC.